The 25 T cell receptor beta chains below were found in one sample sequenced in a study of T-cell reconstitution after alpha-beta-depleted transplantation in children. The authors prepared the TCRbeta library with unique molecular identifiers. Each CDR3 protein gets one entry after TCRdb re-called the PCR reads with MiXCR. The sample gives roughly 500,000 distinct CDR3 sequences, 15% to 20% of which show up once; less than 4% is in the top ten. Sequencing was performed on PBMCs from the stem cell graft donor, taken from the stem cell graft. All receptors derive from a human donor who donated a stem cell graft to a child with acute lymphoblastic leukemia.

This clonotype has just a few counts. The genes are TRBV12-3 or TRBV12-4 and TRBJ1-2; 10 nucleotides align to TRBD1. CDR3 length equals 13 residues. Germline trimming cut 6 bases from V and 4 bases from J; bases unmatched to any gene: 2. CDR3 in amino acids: CASSGDRGYGYTF. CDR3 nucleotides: TGTGCCAGCAGCGGGGACAGGGGCTATGGCTACACCTTC.

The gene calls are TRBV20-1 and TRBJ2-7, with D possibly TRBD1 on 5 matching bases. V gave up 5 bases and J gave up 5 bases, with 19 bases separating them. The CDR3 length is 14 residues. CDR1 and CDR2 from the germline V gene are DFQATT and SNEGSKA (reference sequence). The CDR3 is CSARLQGPGNEQYF. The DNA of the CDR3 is TGCAGTGCTCGGCTCCAGGGTCCAGGCAACGAGCAGTACTTC.

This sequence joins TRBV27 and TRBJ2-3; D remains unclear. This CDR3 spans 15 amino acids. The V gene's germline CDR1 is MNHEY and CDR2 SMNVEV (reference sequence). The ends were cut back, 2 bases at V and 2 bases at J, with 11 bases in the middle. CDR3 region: CASSLGLPYTDTQYF. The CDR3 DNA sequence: TGTGCCAGCAGTTTAGGGCTGCCCTACACAGATACGCAGTATTTT.

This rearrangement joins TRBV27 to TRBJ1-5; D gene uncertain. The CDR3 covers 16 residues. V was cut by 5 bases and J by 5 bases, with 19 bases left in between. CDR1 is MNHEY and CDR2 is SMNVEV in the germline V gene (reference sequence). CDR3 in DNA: TGTGCCAGCAGTCCCCTCATCACCCAGGTGTATCAGCCCCAGCATTTT. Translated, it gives CASSPLITQVYQPQHF.

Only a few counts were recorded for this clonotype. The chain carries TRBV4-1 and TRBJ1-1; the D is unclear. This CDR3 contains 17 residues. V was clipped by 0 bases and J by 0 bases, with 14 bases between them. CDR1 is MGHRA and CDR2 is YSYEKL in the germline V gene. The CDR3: CASSQDRLRNMNTEAFF. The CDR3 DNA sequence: TGCGCCAGCAGCCAAGATAGACTGCGGAACATGAACACTGAAGCTTTCTTT.

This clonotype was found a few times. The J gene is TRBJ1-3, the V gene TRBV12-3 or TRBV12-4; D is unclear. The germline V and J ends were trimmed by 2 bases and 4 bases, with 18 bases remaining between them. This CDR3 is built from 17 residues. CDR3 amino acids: CASSLYYEPLRGNTIYF. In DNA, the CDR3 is TGTGCCAGCAGTTTATACTATGAACCTCTGAGGGGAAACACCATATATTTT.

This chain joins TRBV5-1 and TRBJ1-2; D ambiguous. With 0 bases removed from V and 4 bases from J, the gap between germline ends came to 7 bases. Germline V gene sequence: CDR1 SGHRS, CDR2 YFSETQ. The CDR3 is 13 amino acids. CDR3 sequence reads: CASSLVSSYGYTF. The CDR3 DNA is TGCGCCAGCAGCTTGGTGTCTAGCTATGGCTACACCTTC. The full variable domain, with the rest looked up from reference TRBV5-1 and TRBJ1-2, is KAGVTQTPRYLIKTRGQQVTLSCSPISGHRSVSWYQQTPGQGLQFLFEYFSETQRNKGNFPGRFSGRQFSNSRSEMNVSTLELGDSALYLCASSLVSSYGYTFGSGTRLTVV.

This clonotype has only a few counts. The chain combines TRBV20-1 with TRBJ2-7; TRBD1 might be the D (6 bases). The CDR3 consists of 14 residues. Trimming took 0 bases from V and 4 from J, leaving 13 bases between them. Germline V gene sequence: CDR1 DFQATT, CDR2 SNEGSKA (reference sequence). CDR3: CSARDIGTSYEQYF. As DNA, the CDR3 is TGCAGTGCTAGAGATATAGGGACATCATACGAGCAGTACTTC.

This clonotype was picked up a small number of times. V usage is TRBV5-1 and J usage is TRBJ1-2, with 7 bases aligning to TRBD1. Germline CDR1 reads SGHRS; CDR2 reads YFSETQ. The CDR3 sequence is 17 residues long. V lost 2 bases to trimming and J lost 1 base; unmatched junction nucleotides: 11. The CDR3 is CASSLTRRDSHNYGYTF. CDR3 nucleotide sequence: TGCGCCAGCAGCTTAACCAGAAGGGACAGTCATAACTATGGCTACACCTTC.

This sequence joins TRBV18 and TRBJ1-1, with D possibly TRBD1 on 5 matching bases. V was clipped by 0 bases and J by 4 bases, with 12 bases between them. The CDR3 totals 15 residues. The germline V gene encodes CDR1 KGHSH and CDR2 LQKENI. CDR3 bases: TGTGCCAGCTCACCACCCCAGGGAAGGAGCACTGAAGCTTTCTTT. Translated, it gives CASSPPQGRSTEAFF.

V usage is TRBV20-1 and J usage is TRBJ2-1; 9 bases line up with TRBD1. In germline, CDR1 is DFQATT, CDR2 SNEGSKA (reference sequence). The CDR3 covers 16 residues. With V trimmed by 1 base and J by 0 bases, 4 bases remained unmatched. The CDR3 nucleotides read TGCAGTGCTAGAGGGGACAGGGTAAGCTCCTACAATGAGCAGTTCTTC. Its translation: CSARGDRVSSYNEQFF.

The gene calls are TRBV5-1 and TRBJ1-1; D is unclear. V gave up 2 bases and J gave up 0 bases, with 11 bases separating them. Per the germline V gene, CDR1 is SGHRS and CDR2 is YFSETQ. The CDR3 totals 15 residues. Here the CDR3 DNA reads TGCGCCAGCAGCTTCCGAAGGGTGGTGAACACTGAAGCTTTCTTT. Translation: CASSFRRVVNTEAFF.

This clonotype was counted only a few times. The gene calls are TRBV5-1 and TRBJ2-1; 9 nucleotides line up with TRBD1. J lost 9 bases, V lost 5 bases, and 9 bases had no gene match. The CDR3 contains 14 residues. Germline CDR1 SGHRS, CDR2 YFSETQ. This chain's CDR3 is CASRPGQGGAEQFF. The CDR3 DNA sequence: TGCGCCAGCAGGCCGGGACAGGGAGGCGCTGAGCAGTTCTTC.

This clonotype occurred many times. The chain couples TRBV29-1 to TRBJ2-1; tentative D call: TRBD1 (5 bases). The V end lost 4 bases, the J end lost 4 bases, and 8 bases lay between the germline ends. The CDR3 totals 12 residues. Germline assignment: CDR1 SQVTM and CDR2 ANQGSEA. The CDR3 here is CSVGQLYNEQFF. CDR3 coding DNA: TGCAGCGTTGGACAGTTATACAATGAGCAGTTCTTC.

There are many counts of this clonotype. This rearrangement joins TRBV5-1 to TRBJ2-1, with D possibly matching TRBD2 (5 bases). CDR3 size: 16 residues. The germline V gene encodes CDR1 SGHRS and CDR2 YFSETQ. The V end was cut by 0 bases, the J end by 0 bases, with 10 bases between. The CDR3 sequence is CASSLGLGSSYNEQFF. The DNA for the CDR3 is TGCGCCAGCAGCTTGGGACTGGGGAGCTCCTACAATGAGCAGTTCTTC.

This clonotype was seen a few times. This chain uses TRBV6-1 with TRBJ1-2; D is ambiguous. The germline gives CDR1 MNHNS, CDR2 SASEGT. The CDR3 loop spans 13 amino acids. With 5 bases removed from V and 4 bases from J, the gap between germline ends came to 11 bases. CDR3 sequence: CASSRAGSYGYTF. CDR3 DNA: TGTGCCAGCAGTAGGGCGGGGTCCTATGGCTACACCTTC.

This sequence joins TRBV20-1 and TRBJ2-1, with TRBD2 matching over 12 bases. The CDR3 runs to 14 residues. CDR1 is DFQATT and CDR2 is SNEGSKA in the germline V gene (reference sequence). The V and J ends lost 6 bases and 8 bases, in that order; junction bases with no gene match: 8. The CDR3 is CSARRTSGNYEQFF. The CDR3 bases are TGCAGTGCGAGGAGGACTAGCGGGAACTATGAGCAGTTCTTC.

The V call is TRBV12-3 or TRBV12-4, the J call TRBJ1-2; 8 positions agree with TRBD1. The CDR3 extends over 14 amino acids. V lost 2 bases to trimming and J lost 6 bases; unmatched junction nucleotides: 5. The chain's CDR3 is CASSLPGQGHGYTF. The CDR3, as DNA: TGTGCCAGCAGTTTACCTGGACAGGGACATGGCTACACCTTC.

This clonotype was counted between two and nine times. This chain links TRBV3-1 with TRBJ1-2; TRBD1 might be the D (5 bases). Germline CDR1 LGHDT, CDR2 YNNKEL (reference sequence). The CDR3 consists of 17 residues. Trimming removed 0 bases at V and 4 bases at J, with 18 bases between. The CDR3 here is CASSQDTGGVYGYGYTF. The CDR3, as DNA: TGTGCCAGCAGCCAAGATACCGGGGGGGTGTACGGCTATGGCTACACCTTC. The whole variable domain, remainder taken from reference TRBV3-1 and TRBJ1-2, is DTAVSQTPKYLVTQMGNDKSIKCEQNLGHDTMYWYKQDSKKFLKIMFSYNNKELIINETVPNRFSPKSPDKAHLNLHINSLELGDSAVYFCASSQDTGGVYGYGYTFGSGTRLTVV.

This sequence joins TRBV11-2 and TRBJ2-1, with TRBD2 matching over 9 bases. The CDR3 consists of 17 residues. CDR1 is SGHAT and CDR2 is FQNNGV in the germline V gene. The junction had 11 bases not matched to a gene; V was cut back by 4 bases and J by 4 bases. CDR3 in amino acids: CASSWPLTSGLYNEQFF. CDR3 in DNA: TGTGCCAGCAGCTGGCCGTTGACTAGCGGTCTATACAATGAGCAGTTCTTC. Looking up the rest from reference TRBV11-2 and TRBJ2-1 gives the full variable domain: EAGVAQSPRYKIIEKRQSVAFWCNPISGHATLYWYQQILGQGPKLLIQFQNNGVVDDSQLPKDRFSAERLKGVDSTLKIQPAKLEDSAVYLCASSWPLTSGLYNEQFFGPGTRLTVL.

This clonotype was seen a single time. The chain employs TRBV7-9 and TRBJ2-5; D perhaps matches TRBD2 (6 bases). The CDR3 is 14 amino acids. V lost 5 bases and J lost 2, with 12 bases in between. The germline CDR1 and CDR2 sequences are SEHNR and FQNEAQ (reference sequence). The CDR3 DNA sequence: TGTGCCAGCAGCACCGGGAGCCAACAAGAGACCCAGTACTTC. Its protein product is CASSTGSQQETQYF. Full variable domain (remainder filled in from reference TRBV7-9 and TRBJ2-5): DTGVSQNPRHKITKRGQNVTFRCDPISEHNRLYWYRQTLGQGPEFLTYFQNEAQLEKSRLLSDRFSAERPKGSFSTLEIQRTEQGDSAMYLCASSTGSQQETQYFGPGTRLLVL.

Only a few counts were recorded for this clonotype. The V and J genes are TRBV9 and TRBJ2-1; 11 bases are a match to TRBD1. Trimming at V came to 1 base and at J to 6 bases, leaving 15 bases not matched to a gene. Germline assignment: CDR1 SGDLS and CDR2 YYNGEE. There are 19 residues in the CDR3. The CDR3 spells CASSVLPARTGGYGNEQFF. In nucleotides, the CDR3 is TGTGCCAGCAGCGTACTGCCCGCGCGGACAGGGGGCTACGGCAATGAGCAGTTCTTC.

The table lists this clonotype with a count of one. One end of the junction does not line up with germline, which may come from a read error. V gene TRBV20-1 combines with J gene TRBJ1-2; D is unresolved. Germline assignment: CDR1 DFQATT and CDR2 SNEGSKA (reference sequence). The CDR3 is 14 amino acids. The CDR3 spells CCARDLKLNYGYTF. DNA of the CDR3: TGCTGTGCTAGAGATTTGAAACTTAACTATGGCTACACCTTC.

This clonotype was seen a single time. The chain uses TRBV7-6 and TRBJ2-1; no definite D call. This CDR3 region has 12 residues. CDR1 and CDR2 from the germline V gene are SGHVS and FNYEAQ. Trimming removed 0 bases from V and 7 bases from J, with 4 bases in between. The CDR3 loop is CASSLAKNEQFF. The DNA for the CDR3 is TGTGCCAGCAGCTTAGCGAAGAATGAGCAGTTCTTC.

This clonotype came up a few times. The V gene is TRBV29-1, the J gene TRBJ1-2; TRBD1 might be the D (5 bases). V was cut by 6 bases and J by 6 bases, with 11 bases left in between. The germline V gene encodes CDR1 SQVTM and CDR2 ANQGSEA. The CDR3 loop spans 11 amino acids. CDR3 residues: CSVRLGDGYTF. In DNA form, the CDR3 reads TGCAGCGTGCGACTAGGGGATGGCTACACCTTC.